Listed below are T cell receptor beta chains from one sample, sequenced in a study of T-cell memory formation after mild COVID-19. TCRdb re-called the 5' RACE reads through MiXCR, storing one row per CDR3 protein. The sample contains 210,000 or so distinct CDR3 sequences, 15% to 20% of which appear only once. The sequencing input was PBMCs or a T cell subset sorted from them (not recorded which). The receptors stem from an adult woman who had mild COVID-19 (a few samples of this study predate the infection). Cell type and time point are not known. CDR3s include the opening cysteine and the closing phenylalanine or tryptophan. The order of the fields is D gene, clone size, V gene, J gene, CDR3 protein, CDR3 DNA. D genes are given only for firm matches. The listing skips clone size in some rows; elsewhere it reads once, few, many or a size class.

-,-,TRBV11-2,TRBJ2-7,CASSPFGQSSYEQYF,TGTGCCAGCAGCCCCTTCGGGCAGTCATCCTACGAGCAGTACTTC
TRBD2,few,TRBV12-3/TRBV12-4,TRBJ2-3,CASSRSGRLSTDTQYF,TGTGCCAGCAGCCGTAGCGGGAGGCTCAGCACAGATACGCAGTATTTT
TRBD1,-,TRBV3-1,TRBJ2-5,CASSQSRDRGQETQYF,TGTGCCAGCAGCCAATCCCGGGACAGGGGGCAAGAGACCCAGTACTTC
-,-,TRBV2,TRBJ1-3,CASSEWGLGNTIYF,TGTGCCAGCAGTGAATGGGGACTTGGAAACACCATATATTTT
-,-,TRBV12-3/TRBV12-4,TRBJ1-5,CASSLTGKGANQPQHF,TGTGCCAGCAGTTTAACAGGGAAGGGAGCTAATCAGCCCCAGCATTTT
-,few,TRBV5-1,TRBJ1-1,CASSLGQFQALNTEAFF,TGCGCCAGCAGCTTGGGCCAGTTCCAGGCATTGAACACTGAAGCTTTCTTT
-,-,TRBV7-9,TRBJ1-6,CASSLAQVDNSPLHF,TGTGCCAGCAGCTTAGCACAGGTGGATAATTCACCCCTCCACTTT
TRBD1,few,TRBV12-3/TRBV12-4,TRBJ1-1,CASRPRTGWNTEAFF,TGTGCCAGCAGACCCAGGACAGGATGGAACACTGAAGCTTTCTTT
TRBD2,-,TRBV4-1,TRBJ2-3,CASSLRTSVVTDTQYF,TGCGCCAGCAGCCTCCGGACTAGCGTGGTAACAGATACGCAGTATTTT
-,-,TRBV5-1,TRBJ2-1,CASSPTGSIYNEQFF,TGCGCCAGCAGCCCGACCGGGTCCATATACAATGAGCAGTTCTTC
-,few,TRBV24-1,TRBJ2-1,CATSDPNPRETYNEQFF,TGTGCCACCAGTGATCCAAACCCCAGGGAAACCTACAATGAGCAGTTCTTC
TRBD2,few,TRBV6-1,TRBJ2-1,CASRGPAAGGENEQFF,TGTGCCAGCAGGGGTCCTGCAGCGGGGGGGGAGAATGAGCAGTTCTTC
-,-,TRBV6-5,TRBJ1-6,CASSYGTQGHNSPLHF,TGTGCCAGCAGTTACGGGACCCAGGGGCATAATTCACCCCTCCACTTT
-,few,TRBV18,TRBJ2-3,CASSSRGTDTQYF,TGTGCCAGCTCAAGCCGGGGGACAGATACGCAGTATTTT
TRBD1,few,TRBV7-2,TRBJ2-7,CASSLHRGYEQYF,TGTGCCAGCAGCTTACACAGGGGCTACGAGCAGTACTTC
-,few,TRBV2,TRBJ2-7,CASRVGPSYEQYF,TGTGCCAGCAGGGTGGGACCTTCCTACGAGCAGTACTTC
-,-,TRBV25-1,TRBJ1-2,CASHSLGYGYTF,TGTGCCAGTCATAGTTTGGGCTATGGCTACACCTTC
-,-,TRBV20-1,TRBJ2-7,CSLAPGTEQYF,TGCAGCTTGGCACCCGGGACTGAGCAGTACTTC
-,few,TRBV11-3,TRBJ1-5,CASSLAPYQPQHF,TGTGCCAGCAGCCTAGCCCCGTATCAGCCCCAGCATTTT
TRBD1,-,TRBV25-1,TRBJ2-6,CASSETGGAKGANVLTF,TGTGCCAGCAGTGAGACAGGGGGTGCTAAGGGGGCCAACGTCCTGACTTTC
TRBD2,few,TRBV14,TRBJ2-1,CASPDRDPRLAGVPYNEQFF,TGTGCCAGCCCGGACAGGGACCCCCGACTAGCGGGTGTTCCCTACAATGAGCAGTTCTTC
TRBD1,-,TRBV19,TRBJ1-3,CASKPTGGSGNTIYF,TGTGCCAGTAAGCCTACAGGGGGCTCTGGAAACACCATATATTTT
-,few,TRBV12-3/TRBV12-4,TRBJ1-1,CASRIQQYTEAFF,TGTGCCAGCAGGATCCAGCAGTACACTGAAGCTTTCTTT
-,-,TRBV7-9,TRBJ1-2,CASSLKQGPGYGYTF,TGTGCCAGCAGCTTAAAACAGGGACCCGGCTATGGCTACACCTTC
-,few,TRBV5-1,TRBJ1-2,CASSLEIGRPVGYTF,TGCGCCAGCAGCTTAGAAATCGGACGCCCAGTGGGCTACACCTTC
TRBD1,few,TRBV6-5,TRBJ1-5,CASSPETGDQPQHF,TGTGCCAGCAGCCCCGAGACAGGGGATCAGCCCCAGCATTTT
-,-,TRBV19,TRBJ2-5,CASSAMAAQETQYF,TGTGCCAGTAGTGCCATGGCAGCTCAAGAGACCCAGTACTTC
-,once,TRBV29-1,TRBJ2-3,CSVDPWGADTQYF,TGCAGCGTTGATCCCTGGGGTGCAGATACGCAGTATTTT
TRBD1,few,TRBV12-3/TRBV12-4,TRBJ1-1,CASRMTGIGTEAFF,TGTGCCAGCAGAATGACAGGGATTGGTACTGAAGCTTTCTTT
-,few,TRBV5-1,TRBJ2-7,CASSFNPLYEQYF,TGCGCCAGCAGCTTCAATCCGCTCTACGAGCAGTACTTC
-,-,TRBV12-3/TRBV12-4,TRBJ2-3,CASSPKLPPDTQYF,TGTGCCAGCAGTCCTAAACTGCCCCCAGATACGCAGTATTTT
-,once,TRBV5-1,TRBJ2-5,CASSLALIDQETQYF,TGCGCCAGCAGCTTGGCCCTTATAGACCAAGAGACCCAGTACTTC
-,few,TRBV5-1,TRBJ1-2,CASSPGANYGYTF,TGCGCCAGCAGCCCGGGGGCTAACTATGGCTACACCTTC
-,few,TRBV7-2,TRBJ1-6,CASSYATGFNSPLHF,TGTGCCAGCAGCTACGCGACAGGATTTAATTCACCCCTCCACTTT